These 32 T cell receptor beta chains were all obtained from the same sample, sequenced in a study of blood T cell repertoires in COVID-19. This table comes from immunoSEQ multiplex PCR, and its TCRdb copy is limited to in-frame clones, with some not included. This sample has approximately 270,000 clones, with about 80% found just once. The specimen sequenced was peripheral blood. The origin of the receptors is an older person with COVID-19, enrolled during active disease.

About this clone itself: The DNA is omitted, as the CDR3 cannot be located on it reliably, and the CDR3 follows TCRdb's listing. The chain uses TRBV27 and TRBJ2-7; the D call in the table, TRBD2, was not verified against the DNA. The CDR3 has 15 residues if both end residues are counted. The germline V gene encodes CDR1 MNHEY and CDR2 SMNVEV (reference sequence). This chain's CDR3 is CASSYLGTGAYEQYF.

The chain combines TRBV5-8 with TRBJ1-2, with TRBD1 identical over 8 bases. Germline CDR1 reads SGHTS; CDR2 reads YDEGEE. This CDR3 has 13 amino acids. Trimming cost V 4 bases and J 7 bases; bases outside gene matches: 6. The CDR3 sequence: CASSPRTGSGYTF. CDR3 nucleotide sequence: TGTGCCAGCAGCCCCCGGACAGGGAGTGGCTACACCTTC.

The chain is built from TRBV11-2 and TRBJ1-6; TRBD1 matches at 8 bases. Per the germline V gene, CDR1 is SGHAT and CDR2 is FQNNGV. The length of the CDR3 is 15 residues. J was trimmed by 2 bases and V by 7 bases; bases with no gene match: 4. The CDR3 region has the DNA TGTGCCAGCACGGACAGGGCGACCTATAATTCACCCCTCCACTTT. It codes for CASTDRATYNSPLHF. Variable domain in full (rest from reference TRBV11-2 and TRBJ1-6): EAGVAQSPRYKIIEKRQSVAFWCNPISGHATLYWYQQILGQGPKLLIQFQNNGVVDDSQLPKDRFSAERLKGVDSTLKIQPAKLEDSAVYLCASTDRATYNSPLHFGNGTRLTVT.

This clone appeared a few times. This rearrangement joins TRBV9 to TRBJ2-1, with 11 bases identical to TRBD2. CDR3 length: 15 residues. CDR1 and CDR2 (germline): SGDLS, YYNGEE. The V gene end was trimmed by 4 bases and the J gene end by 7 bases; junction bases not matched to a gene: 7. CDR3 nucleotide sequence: TGTGCCAGCAGCAATGGGGCTAGCGGGGGGAATGAGCAGTTCTTC. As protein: CASSNGASGGNEQFF.

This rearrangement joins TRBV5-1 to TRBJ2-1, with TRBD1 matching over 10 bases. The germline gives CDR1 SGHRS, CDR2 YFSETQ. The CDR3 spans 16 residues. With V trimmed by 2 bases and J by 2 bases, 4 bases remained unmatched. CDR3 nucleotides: TGCGCCAGCAGCTTCCCCGGGACAGGGGCCTACAATGAGCAGTTCTTC. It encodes CASSFPGTGAYNEQFF. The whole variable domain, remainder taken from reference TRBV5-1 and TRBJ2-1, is KAGVTQTPRYLIKTRGQQVTLSCSPISGHRSVSWYQQTPGQGLQFLFEYFSETQRNKGNFPGRFSGRQFSNSRSEMNVSTLELGDSALYLCASSFPGTGAYNEQFFGPGTRLTVL.

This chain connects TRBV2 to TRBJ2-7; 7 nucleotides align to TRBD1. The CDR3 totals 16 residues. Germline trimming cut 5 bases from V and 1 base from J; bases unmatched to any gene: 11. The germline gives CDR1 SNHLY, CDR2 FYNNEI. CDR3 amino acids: CASSLQGSSISYEQYF. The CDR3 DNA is TGTGCCAGCAGTTTACAGGGGTCATCAATTTCCTACGAGCAGTACTTC.

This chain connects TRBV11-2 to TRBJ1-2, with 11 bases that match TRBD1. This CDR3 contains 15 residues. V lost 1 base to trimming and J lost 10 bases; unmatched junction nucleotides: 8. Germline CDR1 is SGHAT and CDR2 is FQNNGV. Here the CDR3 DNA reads TGTGCCAGCAGCTTAGGAACCGGGACAGGGGGAGTCTACACCTTC. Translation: CASSLGTGTGGVYTF.

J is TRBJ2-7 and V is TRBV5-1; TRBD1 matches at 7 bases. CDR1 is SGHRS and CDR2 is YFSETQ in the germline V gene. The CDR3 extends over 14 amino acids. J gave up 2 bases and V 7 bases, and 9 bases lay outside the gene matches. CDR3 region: CASQLQGGTYEQYF. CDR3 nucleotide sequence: TGCGCCAGCCAGTTACAAGGGGGCACCTACGAGCAGTACTTC.

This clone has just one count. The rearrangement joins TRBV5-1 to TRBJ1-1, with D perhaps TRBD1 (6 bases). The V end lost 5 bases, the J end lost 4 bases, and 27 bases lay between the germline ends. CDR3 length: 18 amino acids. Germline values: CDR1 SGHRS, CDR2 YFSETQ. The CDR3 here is CASRYLVTGIGNGTEAFF. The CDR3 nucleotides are TGCGCCAGCAGATACCTGGTAACAGGGATAGGTAATGGCACTGAAGCTTTCTTT.

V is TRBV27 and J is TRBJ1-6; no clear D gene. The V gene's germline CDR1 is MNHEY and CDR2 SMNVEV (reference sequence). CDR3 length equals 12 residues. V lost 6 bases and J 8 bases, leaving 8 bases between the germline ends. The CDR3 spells CASSLRDSPLHF. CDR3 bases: TGTGCCAGCAGCCTTAGAGATTCACCCCTCCACTTT.

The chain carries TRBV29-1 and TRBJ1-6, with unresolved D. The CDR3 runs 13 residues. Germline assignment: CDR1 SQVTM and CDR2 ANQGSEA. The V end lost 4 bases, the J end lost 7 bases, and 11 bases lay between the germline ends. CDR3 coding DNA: TGCAGCGTTGGAGAAGCTGCAAATTCACCCCTCCACTTT. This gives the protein CSVGEAANSPLHF.

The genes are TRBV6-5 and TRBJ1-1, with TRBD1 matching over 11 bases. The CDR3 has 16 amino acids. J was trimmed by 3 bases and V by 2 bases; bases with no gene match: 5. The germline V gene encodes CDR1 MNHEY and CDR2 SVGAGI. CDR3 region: CASSYPRDRGDTEAFF. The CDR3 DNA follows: TGTGCCAGCAGTTACCCCCGGGACAGGGGGGACACTGAAGCTTTCTTT.

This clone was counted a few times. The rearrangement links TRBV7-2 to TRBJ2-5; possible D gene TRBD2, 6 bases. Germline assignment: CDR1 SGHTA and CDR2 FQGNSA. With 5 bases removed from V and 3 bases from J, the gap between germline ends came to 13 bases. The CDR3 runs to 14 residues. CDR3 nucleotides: TGTGCCAGCAGCGGAACGGGGGAGAAAGAGACCCAGTACTTC. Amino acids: CASSGTGEKETQYF.

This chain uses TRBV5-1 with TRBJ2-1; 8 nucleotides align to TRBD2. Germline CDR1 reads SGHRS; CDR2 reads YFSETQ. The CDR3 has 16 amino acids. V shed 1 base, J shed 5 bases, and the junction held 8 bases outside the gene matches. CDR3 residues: CASSLSSGSPHNEQFF. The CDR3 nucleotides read TGCGCCAGCAGCTTGTCTAGCGGGTCACCCCACAATGAGCAGTTCTTC.

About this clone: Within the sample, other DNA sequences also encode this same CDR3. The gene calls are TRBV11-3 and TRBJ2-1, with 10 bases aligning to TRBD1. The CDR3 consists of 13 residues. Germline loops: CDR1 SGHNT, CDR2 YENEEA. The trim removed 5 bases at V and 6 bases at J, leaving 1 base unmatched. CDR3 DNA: TGTGCCAGCAGCGGGGACAGGGGCAATGAGCAGTTCTTC. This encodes CASSGDRGNEQFF.

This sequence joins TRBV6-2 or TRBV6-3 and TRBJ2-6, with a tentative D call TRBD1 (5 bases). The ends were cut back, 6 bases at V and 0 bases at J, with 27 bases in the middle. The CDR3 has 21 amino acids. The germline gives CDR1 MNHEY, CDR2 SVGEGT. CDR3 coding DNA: TGTGCCAGCAGCCCGAACCCAATAGACAGCTTCACCCTCTCTGGGGCCAACGTCCTGACTTTC. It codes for CASSPNPIDSFTLSGANVLTF.

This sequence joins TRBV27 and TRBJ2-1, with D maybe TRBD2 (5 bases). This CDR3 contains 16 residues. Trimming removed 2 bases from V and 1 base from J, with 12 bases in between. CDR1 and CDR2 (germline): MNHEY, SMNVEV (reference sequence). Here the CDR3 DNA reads TGTGCCAGCAGTTTAGCGGGTTTCGGTTCCTACAATGAGCAGTTCTTC. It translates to CASSLAGFGSYNEQFF.

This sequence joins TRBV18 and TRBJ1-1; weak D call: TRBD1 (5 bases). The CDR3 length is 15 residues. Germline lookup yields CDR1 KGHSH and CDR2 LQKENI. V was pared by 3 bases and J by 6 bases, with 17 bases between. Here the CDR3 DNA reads TGTGCCAGCTCACCCGAACCGGGACTAACGTCTGAAGCTTTCTTT. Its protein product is CASSPEPGLTSEAFF. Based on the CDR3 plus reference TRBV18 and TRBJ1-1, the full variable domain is NAGVMQNPRHLVRRRGQEARLRCSPMKGHSHVYWYRQLPEEGLKFMVYLQKENIIDESGMPKERFSAEFPKEGPSILRIQQVVRGDSAAYFCASSPEPGLTSEAFFGQGTRLTVV.

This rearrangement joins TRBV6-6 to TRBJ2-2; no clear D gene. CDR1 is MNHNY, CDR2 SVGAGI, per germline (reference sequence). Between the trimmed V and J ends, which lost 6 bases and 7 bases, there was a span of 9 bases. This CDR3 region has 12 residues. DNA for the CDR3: TGTGCCAGCAGCATCCTTAGCGGGGAGCTGTTTTTT. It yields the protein CASSILSGELFF.

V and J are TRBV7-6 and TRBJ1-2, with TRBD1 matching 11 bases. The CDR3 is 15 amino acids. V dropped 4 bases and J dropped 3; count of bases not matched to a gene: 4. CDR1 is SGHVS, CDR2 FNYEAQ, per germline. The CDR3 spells CASSSGQGGDYGYTF. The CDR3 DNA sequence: TGTGCCAGCAGCTCGGGACAGGGGGGTGACTATGGCTACACCTTC.

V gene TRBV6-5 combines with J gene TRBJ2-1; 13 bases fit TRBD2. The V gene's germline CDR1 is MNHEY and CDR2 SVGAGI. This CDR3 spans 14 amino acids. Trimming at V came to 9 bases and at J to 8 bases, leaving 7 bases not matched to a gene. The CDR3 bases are TGTGCCAGTAGGACTAGCGGGAGAAGGGATGAGCAGTTCTTC. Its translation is CASRTSGRRDEQFF.

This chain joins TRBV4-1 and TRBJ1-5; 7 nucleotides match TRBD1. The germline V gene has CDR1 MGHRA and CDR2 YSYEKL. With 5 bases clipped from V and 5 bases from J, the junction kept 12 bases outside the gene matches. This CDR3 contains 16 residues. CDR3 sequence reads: CASSDLRQGEYQPQHF. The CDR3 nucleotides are TGCGCCAGCAGCGACCTTCGACAGGGAGAATATCAGCCCCAGCATTTT.

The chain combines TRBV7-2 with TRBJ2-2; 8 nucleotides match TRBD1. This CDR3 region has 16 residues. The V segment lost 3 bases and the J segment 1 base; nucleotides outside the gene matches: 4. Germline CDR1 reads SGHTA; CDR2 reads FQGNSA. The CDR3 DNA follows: TGTGCCAGCAGCTTCTTCAGGGGGCGGAACACCGGGGAGCTGTTTTTT. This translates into CASSFFRGRNTGELFF.

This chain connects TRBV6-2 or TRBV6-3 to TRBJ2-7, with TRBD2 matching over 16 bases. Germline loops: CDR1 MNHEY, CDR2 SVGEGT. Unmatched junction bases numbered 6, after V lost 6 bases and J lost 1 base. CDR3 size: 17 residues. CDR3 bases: TGTGCCAGCAGCCGGGGACTAGCGGGAGGGCGGTCCTACGAGCAGTACTTC. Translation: CASSRGLAGGRSYEQYF.

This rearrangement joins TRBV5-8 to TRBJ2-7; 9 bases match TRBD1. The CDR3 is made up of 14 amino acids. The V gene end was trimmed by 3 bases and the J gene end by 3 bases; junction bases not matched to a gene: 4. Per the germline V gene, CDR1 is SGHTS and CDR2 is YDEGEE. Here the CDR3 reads CASSSWTGVYEQYF. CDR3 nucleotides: TGTGCCAGCAGCTCTTGGACAGGGGTCTACGAGCAGTACTTC.

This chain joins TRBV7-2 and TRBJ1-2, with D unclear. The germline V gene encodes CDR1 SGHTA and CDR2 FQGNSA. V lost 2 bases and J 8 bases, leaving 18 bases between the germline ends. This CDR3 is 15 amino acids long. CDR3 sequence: CASSLMRIPSRGYTF. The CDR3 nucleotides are TGTGCCAGCAGCTTAATGCGGATACCTTCGAGAGGCTACACCTTC.

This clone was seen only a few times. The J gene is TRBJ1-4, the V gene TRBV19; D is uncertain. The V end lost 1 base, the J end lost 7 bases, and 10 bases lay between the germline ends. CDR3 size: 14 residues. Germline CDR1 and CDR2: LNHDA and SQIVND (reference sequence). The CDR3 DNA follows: TGTGCCAGTAGTATAGTACAGATCGGTGAAAAACTGTTTTTT. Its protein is CASSIVQIGEKLFF.

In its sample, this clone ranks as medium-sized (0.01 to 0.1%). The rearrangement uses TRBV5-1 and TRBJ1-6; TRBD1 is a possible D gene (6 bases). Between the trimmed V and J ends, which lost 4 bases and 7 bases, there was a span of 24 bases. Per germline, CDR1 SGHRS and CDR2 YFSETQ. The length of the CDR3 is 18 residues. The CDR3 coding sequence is TGCGCCAGCAGCCCAATGGGGGGGCTTGGGCAGGGAAATTCACCCCTCCACTTT. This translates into CASSPMGGLGQGNSPLHF.

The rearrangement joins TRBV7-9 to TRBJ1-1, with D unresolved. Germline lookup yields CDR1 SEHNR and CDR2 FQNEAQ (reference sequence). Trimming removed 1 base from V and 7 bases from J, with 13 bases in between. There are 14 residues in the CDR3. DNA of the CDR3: TGTGCCAGCAGCTTAGTAGGTTCGGGTGGTGAAGCTTTCTTT. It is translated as CASSLVGSGGEAFF. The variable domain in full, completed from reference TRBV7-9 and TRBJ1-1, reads DTGVSQNPRHKITKRGQNVTFRCDPISEHNRLYWYRQTLGQGPEFLTYFQNEAQLEKSRLLSDRFSAERPKGSFSTLEIQRTEQGDSAMYLCASSLVGSGGEAFFGQGTRLTVV.

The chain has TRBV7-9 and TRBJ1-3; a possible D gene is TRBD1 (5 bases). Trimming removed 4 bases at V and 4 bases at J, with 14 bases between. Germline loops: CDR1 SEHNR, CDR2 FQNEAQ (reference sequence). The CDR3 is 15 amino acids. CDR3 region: CASSWGSKTGNTIYF. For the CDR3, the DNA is TGTGCCAGCAGCTGGGGCAGCAAAACAGGAAACACCATATATTTT.

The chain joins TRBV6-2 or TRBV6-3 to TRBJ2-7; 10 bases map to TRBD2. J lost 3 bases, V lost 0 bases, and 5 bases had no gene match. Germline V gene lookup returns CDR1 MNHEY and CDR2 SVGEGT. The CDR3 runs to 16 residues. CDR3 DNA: TGTGCCAGCAGTTACTCCCGGGGACTAGCGAACTACGAGCAGTACTTC. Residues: CASSYSRGLANYEQYF.

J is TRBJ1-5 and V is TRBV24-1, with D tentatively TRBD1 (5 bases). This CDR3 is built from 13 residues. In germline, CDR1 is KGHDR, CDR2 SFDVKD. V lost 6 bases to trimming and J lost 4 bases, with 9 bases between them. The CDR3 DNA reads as TGTGCCACCAGTCTCCGGGGGAATCAGCCCCAGCATTTT. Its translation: CATSLRGNQPQHF.